One and the same sample provided the 20 T cell receptor beta chains below, sequenced in a study of T-cell reconstitution after alpha-beta-depleted transplantation in children. The TCRbeta library incorporated unique molecular identifiers. TCRdb reanalysed the PCR reads using MiXCR and keeps one entry per CDR3 protein. The repertoire consists of about 110,000 distinct CDR3 sequences, with approximately 6.6% occurring once and the leading ten covering roughly 20%. Sequencing used PBMCs, mostly from graft donor cells, obtained 360 days after TCRalphabeta/CD19-depleted stem cell transplant. These receptors were collected from a male patient between 2 and 10 years old who had a stem cell transplant for acute lymphoblastic leukemia, so the T cells may come from the graft donor.

The sample holds many counts of this clonotype. The CDR3 coding sequence is TGCAGCGTCATGGGGACAGGGACCTCCTACGAGCAGTACTTC. Translation: CSVMGTGTSYEQYF. This chain uses TRBV29-1 with TRBJ2-7; the match to TRBD1 covers 9 bases. This CDR3 has 14 residues. The V gene's germline CDR1 is SQVTM and CDR2 ANQGSEA. Losses at the gene ends were 6 bases for V and 0 bases for J; bases not matched to a gene: 6.

The chain joins TRBV19 to TRBJ1-1; no clear D gene. The CDR3 length is 14 residues. Germline assignment: CDR1 LNHDA and CDR2 SQIVND (reference sequence). V was cut by 3 bases and J by 2 bases, with 10 bases left in between. For the CDR3, the DNA is TGTGCCAGTAGTATGCAAGGATATAACACTGAAGCTTTCTTT. Translating gives CASSMQGYNTEAFF.

This clonotype showed up just a few times. The chain is built from TRBV6-6 and TRBJ2-2; D is uncertain. V lost 2 bases and J 7 bases, leaving 5 bases between the germline ends. Germline assignment: CDR1 MNHNY and CDR2 SVGAGI (reference sequence). This CDR3 has 12 amino acids. CDR3 nucleotides: TGTGCCAGCAGTTACAATGGCGGGGAGCTGTTTTTT. Amino acid sequence: CASSYNGGELFF.

This clonotype appeared many times. The rearrangement joins TRBV10-3 to TRBJ2-2, with 10 positions matching TRBD1. Germline assignment: CDR1 ENHRY and CDR2 SYGVKD. The J segment lost 8 bases and the V segment lost 0 bases, leaving 21 bases of the junction unmatched. This CDR3 region has 21 residues. CDR3 sequence reads: CAISESRQGARSGSYSGELFF. The CDR3 region has the DNA TGTGCCATCAGTGAGTCGAGACAGGGGGCACGAAGCGGGTCCTACTCGGGGGAGCTGTTTTTT.

This clonotype was seen many times. The V gene is TRBV12-3 or TRBV12-4, the J gene TRBJ2-7; D possibly uses TRBD1 or TRBD2 (6 bases each). This CDR3 has 14 residues. Trimming shortened V by 1 base and J by 3 bases, and 10 bases separated the two germline ends. The CDR3 nucleotides read TGTGCCAGCAGTTTAGACAGGGACTTCTACGAGCAGTACTTC. Its protein product is CASSLDRDFYEQYF.

A few counts support this clonotype. This chain connects TRBV20-1 to TRBJ2-1; 7 nucleotides match TRBD2. The germline V gene has CDR1 DFQATT and CDR2 SNEGSKA (reference sequence). The CDR3 covers 16 residues. V lost 1 base to trimming and J lost 3 bases; unmatched junction nucleotides: 9. CDR3 in amino acids: CSARGPSGGVYNEQFF. CDR3 in DNA: TGCAGTGCTAGAGGCCCTAGCGGCGGGGTCTACAATGAGCAGTTCTTC.

There are a few counts of this clonotype. The CDR3 loop is CASSLGVRYEGQPQHF. The CDR3 coding sequence is TGTGCCAGCAGCCTTGGAGTGCGGTACGAGGGTCAGCCCCAGCATTTT. The rearrangement joins TRBV12-3 or TRBV12-4 to TRBJ1-5; D gene unclear. The CDR3 extends over 16 amino acids. The V gene lost 6 bases and the J gene lost 6 bases, with 21 bases spanning the gap.

Many counts were recorded for this clonotype. The gene calls are TRBV6-1 and TRBJ1-1; D ambiguous. Trimming pared 4 bases from V and 6 bases from J, leaving 9 bases between. Germline CDR1 is MNHNS and CDR2 is SASEGT. The CDR3 length is 12 residues. CDR3 in amino acids: CASSVGSPEAFF. CDR3 DNA sequence: TGTGCCAGCAGTGTTGGGAGCCCTGAAGCTTTCTTT.

This clonotype has only a few counts. The genes are TRBV6-5 and TRBJ2-7, with D possibly being TRBD2 (6 bases). CDR3 length: 12 amino acids. Germline-derived CDR1 and CDR2 are MNHEY and SVGAGI. V was cut by 2 bases and J by 6 bases, with 8 bases left in between. Here the CDR3 reads CASSYGGIEQYF. The CDR3 DNA follows: TGTGCCAGCAGTTACGGAGGGATCGAGCAGTACTTC.

This clonotype was seen a few times. This chain connects TRBV23-1 to TRBJ2-5; 15 positions match TRBD2. Being an ORF, TRBV23-1 has a function that is uncertain. Losses at the gene ends were 4 bases for V and 0 bases for J; bases not matched to a gene: 3. The CDR3 has 17 amino acids. The CDR3: CASSLGLAGGHQETQYF. The CDR3 region has the DNA TGCGCCAGCAGTCTGGGACTAGCGGGGGGACACCAAGAGACCCAGTACTTC.

This clonotype was seen a handful of times. This chain joins TRBV7-3 and TRBJ2-2, with 7 bases that match TRBD2. The CDR3 spans 15 residues. J gave up 4 bases and V 0 bases, and 2 bases lay outside the gene matches. CDR1 is SGHTA and CDR2 is FQGTGA in the germline V gene. The CDR3 protein is CASSLTREGTGELFF. The CDR3 DNA follows: TGTGCCAGCAGCTTAACTAGGGAGGGCACCGGGGAGCTGTTTTTT.

In its sample, this clonotype was seen a few times. The rearrangement uses TRBV9 and TRBJ2-6, with a tentative D call TRBD1 (7 bases). The CDR3 is 17 amino acids. The germline V and J ends were trimmed by 5 bases and 0 bases, with 15 bases remaining between them. Per the germline V gene, CDR1 is SGDLS and CDR2 is YYNGEE. The CDR3 bases are TGTGCCAGCAGACCAGGGGGGAGGAGCTCTGGGGCCAACGTCCTGACTTTC. Protein: CASRPGGRSSGANVLTF.

The chain has TRBV11-2 and TRBJ2-2; D may be TRBD2 (5 bases). Per germline, CDR1 SGHAT and CDR2 FQNNGV. This CDR3 comprises 16 residues. The ends were cut back, 3 bases at V and 4 bases at J, with 15 bases in the middle. This CDR3 is CASSFPPAVPTGELFF. The CDR3 DNA reads as TGTGCCAGCAGCTTTCCGCCAGCGGTGCCCACCGGGGAGCTGTTTTTT.

Many counts were recorded for this clonotype. V gene TRBV6-1 combines with J gene TRBJ2-6; D remains unclear. CDR1 MNHNS and CDR2 SASEGT come from the germline V gene. Deletions cut 5 bases from V and 2 bases from J, with 7 bases between. The CDR3 totals 14 residues. The CDR3 DNA sequence: TGTGCCAGCAGTAGTCCCGCTGGGGCCAACGTCCTGACTTTC. Translating it yields CASSSPAGANVLTF.

The CDR3 sequence: CASSLAEGGGTTDTQYF. The CDR3 DNA is TGTGCCAGCAGCTTAGCGGAGGGCGGGGGAACCACAGATACGCAGTATTTT. V and J are TRBV7-8 and TRBJ2-3, with 7 bases identical to TRBD2. The germline CDR1 and CDR2 sequences are SGHVS and FQNEAQ. This CDR3 spans 17 amino acids. With V trimmed by 0 bases and J by 2 bases, 8 bases remained unmatched.

This clonotype was recorded many times. The chain joins TRBV5-1 to TRBJ1-5; D is unclear. The CDR3 length is 15 residues. The germline V gene encodes CDR1 SGHRS and CDR2 YFSETQ. The ends were cut back, 4 bases at V and 3 bases at J, with 14 bases in the middle. The CDR3 nucleotides are TGCGCCAGCAGCCCGGACGGGGTTAACAATCAGCCCCAGCATTTT. Translation gives CASSPDGVNNQPQHF.

CDR3 in amino acids: CASSYLTGEGYGYTF. Here the CDR3 DNA reads TGTGCCAGCAGTTATCTGACAGGGGAGGGCTATGGCTACACCTTC. The chain has TRBV6-5 and TRBJ1-2; 8 bases align to TRBD1. After removal of 3 bases from V and 4 bases from J, the junction contained 7 bases not matched to a gene. The CDR3 runs to 15 residues. CDR1 MNHEY and CDR2 SVGAGI come from the germline V gene.

V usage is TRBV5-6 and J usage is TRBJ2-4, with TRBD2 matching over 8 bases. The CDR3 contains 16 residues. Per germline, CDR1 SGHDT and CDR2 YYEEEE. J gave up 2 bases and V 4 bases, and 8 bases lay outside the gene matches. Here the CDR3 DNA reads TGTGCCAGCAGCCAGACCGGGGGGGGAACCAAAAACATTCAGTACTTC. Protein sequence: CASSQTGGGTKNIQYF.

The chain carries TRBV9 and TRBJ2-7; 7 nucleotides match TRBD2. The CDR3 covers 13 residues. Germline values: CDR1 SGDLS, CDR2 YYNGEE. V lost 4 bases, J lost 3 bases, and 4 bases stayed unmatched. The CDR3 reads CASSPRGVYEQYF. CDR3 sequence (DNA): TGTGCCAGCAGCCCCCGGGGGGTCTACGAGCAGTACTTC. The variable domain in full, with the rest retrieved from reference TRBV9 and TRBJ2-7, is DSGVTQTPKHLITATGQRVTLRCSPRSGDLSVYWYQQSLDQGLQFLIQYYNGEERAKGNILERFSAQQFPDLHSELNLSSLELGDSALYFCASSPRGVYEQYFGPGTRLTVT.

This clonotype has just a few counts. This chain uses TRBV7-9 with TRBJ1-4; D might be TRBD1 (6 bases). The CDR3 spans 15 residues. The germline gives CDR1 SEHNR, CDR2 FQNEAQ (reference sequence). The V end lost 5 bases, the J end lost 6 bases, and 16 bases lay between the germline ends. DNA for the CDR3: TGTGCCAGCAGCACCCCCGGGGGCGGCGATGAAAAACTGTTTTTT. Protein: CASSTPGGGDEKLFF.